The clone carrying this T cell receptor (beta chain) has only a few counts. Based on clinical symptoms, serum thyroxine and TRAb, thyroid ultrasound and orbital computed tomography, diagnoses were reached. Approximately 9.3 ml of fresh peripheral blood supplied the PBMCs. CDR1 and CDR2 from the germline V gene are DFQATT and SNEGSKA (reference sequence). V lost 0 bases to trimming and J lost 6 bases, with 18 bases between them. The CDR3 sequence is 16 residues long. TCR beta CDR3 sequences were amplified from RNA transcripts. First-round RT-PCR of the TCR CDR3 relied on the HTBI primer set. TCRdb re-analysed the multiplex PCR reads in MiXCR, keeping a single row per CDR3 protein. The sample comprises over 400,000 distinct CDR3 sequences, about 15% of which are singletons, and approximately 13% rests with the top ten. This specimen comes from a study of T cells in Graves' hyperthyroidism and ophthalmopathy.

This TCR was sampled from a man aged 18 to 29 with Graves' ophthalmopathy. This chain joins TRBV20-1 and TRBJ2-4, with no clear D. The sample taken for sequencing was blood. The CDR3 DNA follows: TGCAGTGCTAGAGATCTGGCTAGGGAATATGGAAACATTCAGTACTTC. It specifies CSARDLAREYGNIQYF.